The T cell receptor (beta chain) described here comes from a study of blood T cells in healthy people across ages. Study observations and caveats: Total diversity from one million sequenced T cells was likely underestimated.

On this clonotype itself: Antigen unknown.

Per the germline V gene, CDR1 is DFQATT and CDR2 is SNEGSKA (reference sequence). The V end was cut by 1 base, the J end by 3 bases, with 13 bases between. This CDR3 region has 15 residues. A J-beta primer mix and a sample-barcoded 5' primer were used in a second PCR of about 7 to 12 cycles. TCRdb passed the 5' RACE reads through MiXCR, listing each CDR3 protein once. The sample shows about 670,000 distinct CDR3 sequences, approximately 40% of them seen only once. This clonotype was sampled from an elderly man in good health. The J gene is TRBJ1-5, the V gene TRBV20-1; D unresolved. Sequenced material: blood. The CDR3 here is CSARVGPQTNQPQHF. CDR3 nucleotide sequence: TGCAGTGCTAGAGTAGGGCCACAAACCAATCAGCCCCAGCATTTT.